This is a list of T cell receptor beta chains from one sample in a study of CD8 T cells in ankylosing spondylitis. TCRdb re-called the 5' RACE reads with MiXCR, one entry per CDR3 protein. The data show around 300,000 distinct CDR3 sequences, about a fifth seen once. The sample consisted of blood, either unsorted or a sorted T cell fraction (not recorded which). All receptors derive from a female donor with ankylosing spondylitis or in good health (not recorded which). Each CDR3 is given with its conserved first and last residue. D genes are given only for firm matches. Part of the rows lack a size; the others show once, few, many or a class for expanded clones.

V gene	clone size	D gene	J gene	CDR3 protein	CDR3 DNA
TRBV12-3/TRBV12-4	few	TRBD1	TRBJ2-1	CASSHAGGTYNEQFF	TGTGCCAGCAGTCACGCAGGGGGCACCTACAATGAGCAGTTCTTC
TRBV7-8	few	-	TRBJ1-2	CASSPAWRDYGYTF	TGTGCCAGCAGCCCTGCATGGCGGGATTATGGCTACACCTTC
TRBV10-3	few	TRBD2	TRBJ2-1	CAIASGSSYNEQFF	TGTGCCATCGCGAGCGGGAGCTCCTACAATGAGCAGTTCTTC
TRBV6-2/TRBV6-3	many	TRBD2	TRBJ2-7	CASRLATHPYEQYF	TGTGCCAGCAGACTAGCGACTCATCCCTACGAGCAGTACTTC
TRBV11-1	-	-	TRBJ2-3	CASSFGLNTDTQYF	TGTGCCAGCAGCTTTGGACTAAACACAGATACGCAGTATTTT
TRBV2	-	TRBD2	TRBJ2-1	CASSLAGGPHNEQFF	TGTGCCAGCAGTTTAGCGGGAGGACCCCACAATGAGCAGTTCTTC
TRBV7-2	few	-	TRBJ2-5	CASSSLQKTYRLETQYF	TGTGCCAGCAGCTCCCTACAAAAAACGTACAGGTTGGAGACCCAGTACTTC
TRBV7-2	-	TRBD2	TRBJ2-3	CASSPPSGGGGTDTQYF	TGTGCCAGCAGTCCACCCTCCGGGGGGGGTGGGACAGATACGCAGTATTTT
TRBV12-3/TRBV12-4	many	-	TRBJ1-2	CASSLRGGDYGYTF	TGTGCCAGCAGTTTAAGGGGAGGGGACTATGGCTACACCTTC
TRBV20-1	-	-	TRBJ1-5	CSALTSAEEPQHF	TGCAGTGCTCTCACCTCTGCCGAGGAGCCCCAGCATTTT
TRBV12-3/TRBV12-4	-	TRBD1	TRBJ1-5	CASSLGPGQGAAYQPQHF	TGTGCCAGCAGTTTGGGGCCGGGACAGGGGGCCGCTTATCAGCCCCAGCATTTT
TRBV7-2	-	-	TRBJ1-5	CASSLGRGVTQHF	TGTGCCAGCAGCTTAGGGCGGGGCGTGACCCAGCATTTT
TRBV7-2	few	TRBD1	TRBJ2-5	CASSREGQGDMTQYF	TGTGCCAGCAGCAGAGAAGGACAGGGCGACATGACCCAGTACTTC
TRBV11-3	few	-	TRBJ2-1	CASSSNPGTQSNEQFF	TGTGCCAGCAGCTCAAACCCCGGGACTCAATCCAATGAGCAGTTCTTC
TRBV7-2	-	TRBD2	TRBJ2-3	CASSFGGGGTDTQYF	TGTGCCAGCAGCTTCGGCGGGGGTGGCACAGATACGCAGTATTTT
TRBV20-1	-	-	TRBJ1-4	CSARPRLGEGVF	TGCAGTGCTAGACCCCGTTTAGGGGAAGGGGTTTTT